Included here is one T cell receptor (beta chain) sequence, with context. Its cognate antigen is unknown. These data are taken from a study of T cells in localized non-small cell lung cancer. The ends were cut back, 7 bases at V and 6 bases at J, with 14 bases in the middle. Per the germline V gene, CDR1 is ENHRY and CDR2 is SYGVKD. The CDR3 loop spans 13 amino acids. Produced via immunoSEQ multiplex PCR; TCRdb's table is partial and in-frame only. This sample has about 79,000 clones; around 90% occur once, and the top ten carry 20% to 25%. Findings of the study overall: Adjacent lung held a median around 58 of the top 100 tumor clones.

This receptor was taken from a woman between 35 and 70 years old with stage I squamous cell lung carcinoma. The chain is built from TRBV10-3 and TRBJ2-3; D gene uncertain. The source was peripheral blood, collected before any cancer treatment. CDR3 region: CAITMTAGDTQYF. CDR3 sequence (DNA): TGTGCCATCACCATGACTGCCGGGGATACGCAGTATTTT.